This T cell receptor beta chain was sequenced for a study of blood T cell repertoires in COVID-19. In the study overall: Sites across the United States, Italy and Spain contributed samples from acute and convalescent COVID-19. Sources were T cells, B-cell-depleted T cells, or PBMCs; the material itself was cDNA or gDNA.

This clone was seen just once. Under the authors' procedure: Amplifying reference gene primers gave estimates of nucleated cell counts. The table came from immunoSEQ multiplex PCR; TCRdb's copy has only in-frame clones and leaves some out. From that table come the V and J calls and clone size; the DNA was used to work out D and trimming. The profile shows 110,000 or so clones, 70% to 90% of them singletons. This CDR3 is 15 amino acids long. The J segment lost 4 bases and the V segment lost 2 bases, leaving 6 bases of the junction unmatched. Germline CDR1 SGDLS, CDR2 YYNGEE. The receptor's source is a man in his forties with acute or convalescent COVID-19. Sequenced sample: peripheral blood. This sequence joins TRBV9 and TRBJ2-3; TRBD2 matches 8 bases. The CDR3 loop is CASSVMPGGPDTQYF. The CDR3 nucleotides read TGTGCCAGCAGCGTTATGCCGGGGGGGCCAGATACGCAGTATTTT.